Listed below are T cell receptor beta chains from one sample, sequenced in a study of naive and memory T cell subsets. A single record per CDR3 protein comes from TCRdb applying MiXCR to the 5' RACE reads. There are roughly 48,000 distinct CDR3 sequences in the sample; 4.7% occur only once, and about 0.8% lies in the top ten. These receptors were collected from a female donor in good health. The CDR3 runs from the conserved cysteine through the conserved F or W. D genes are given only for firm matches. Expanded clones are given a class, and other clones once, few, many or no size at all.

j_call v_call d_call clone_size cdr3_nt cdr3_aa
TRBJ2-1 TRBV7-2 TRBD1 . TGTGCCAGCAGCTCACAGGGGCCCCTCGACAATGAGCAGTTCTTC CASSSQGPLDNEQFF
TRBJ2-3 TRBV30 TRBD2 many TGTGCCTGGAGGGCTAGCGGGCCAGATACGCAGTATTTT CAWRASGPDTQYF
TRBJ1-1 TRBV5-1 TRBD1 many TGCGCCAGCAGGGAAAGGGGGCAGGCTAACACTGAAGCTTTCTTT CASRERGQANTEAFF
TRBJ1-4 TRBV11-2 . few TGTGCCAGCAGCTTACCCTTACAGGGTTGGGATGAAAAACTGTTTTTT CASSLPLQGWDEKLFF
TRBJ2-5 TRBV5-4 TRBD1 many TGTGCCAGCAGCCCTAGGACAGGGGGAGTAGAGACCCAGTACTTC CASSPRTGGVETQYF
TRBJ2-7 TRBV28 . many TGTGCCAGCAGCCTATTCCGGGACGAGCAGTACTTC CASSLFRDEQYF
TRBJ2-1 TRBV7-6 . many TGTGCCAGCAGCTTAGAGAATAGCCCCGATGAGCAGTTCTTC CASSLENSPDEQFF
TRBJ1-2 TRBV2 . medium-sized TGTGCCAGCAGTGAAGGGCGGCTTGTAAGCTTC CASSEGRLVSF
TRBJ2-7 TRBV11-2 . many TGTGCCACCATCCTTAGGGGGGGACAGAAATACGAGCAGTACTTC CATILRGGQKYEQYF
TRBJ2-2 TRBV5-1 TRBD2 . TGCGCCAGCAGCGTAGCCGGGACTAGCGGGACCGGGGAGCTGTTTTTT CASSVAGTSGTGELFF
TRBJ2-5 TRBV11-2 TRBD1 many TGTGCCAGCAGTTCCGACAGGGGAGAGACCCAGTACTTC CASSSDRGETQYF
TRBJ1-4 TRBV29-1 TRBD1 many TGCAGCGTGGAAGGACAGGGTGGTGAAAAACTGTTTTTT CSVEGQGGEKLFF
TRBJ1-3 TRBV4-3 TRBD1 few TGCGCCAGCAGCCAAGCAGTAGGGGGCACTGGAAACACCATATATTTT CASSQAVGGTGNTIYF
TRBJ2-7 TRBV2 . few TGTGCCGGACAAAAAGACTCCTCCCTCGAGCAGTACTTC CAGQKDSSLEQYF
TRBJ2-5 TRBV9 TRBD1 few TGTGCCAGCAGCGTACGGGGACAGGAGACCCAGTACTTC CASSVRGQETQYF
TRBJ2-7 TRBV20-1 . many TGCAGTGCTAGACCTGAAGTGGGTAGCTCCTACGAGCAGTACTTC CSARPEVGSSYEQYF
TRBJ2-1 TRBV19 . many TGTGCCAGTACCCGGACAGTGATTCCCTCATCCTACAATGAGCAGTTCTTC CASTRTVIPSSYNEQFF
TRBJ2-1 TRBV7-9 TRBD1 . TGTGCCAGCAGCTCTCCGGGACAGAAAAGCAATGAGCAGTTCTTC CASSSPGQKSNEQFF
TRBJ2-7 TRBV29-1 . many TGCAGCGTCCAGCTGGGACTCCACGAGCAGTACTTC CSVQLGLHEQYF
TRBJ1-2 TRBV6-5 . . TGTGCCAGCAGTTACTCGATAAGGGCAGGGAGCCATGGCGACACCTTC CASSYSIRAGSHGDTF
TRBJ2-4 TRBV9 TRBD1 many TGTGCCAGCAGCGTCGGACAGGGACGGTACATTCAGTACTTC CASSVGQGRYIQYF
TRBJ2-1 TRBV29-1 TRBD2 many TGCAGCGGGGACCAGAGCGGGATATACAATGAGCAGTTCTTC CSGDQSGIYNEQFF
TRBJ2-7 TRBV12-3/TRBV12-4 . many TGTGCCAGCAGAAGCCTACCGGGATCGGTAGGCGAGCAGTACTTC CASRSLPGSVGEQYF
TRBJ2-2 TRBV7-2 TRBD2 many TGTGCCACCCGAAAAACGACTAGCGGGAACCCCGGGGAGCTGTTTTTT CATRKTTSGNPGELFF
TRBJ2-1 TRBV5-1 TRBD2 many TGCGCCAGCAGCCCGCTGGGGAGCGGGAGCACGGATGAGCAGTTCTTC CASSPLGSGSTDEQFF
TRBJ2-1 TRBV6-1 TRBD1 many TGTGCCAGCTCCGACAGGGGGCTGAGAAATGAGCAGTTCTTC CASSDRGLRNEQFF
TRBJ2-2 TRBV27 TRBD1 many TGTGCCAGCAGTTCCCGGGACAGGGGGAGAACCGGGGAGCTGTTTTTT CASSSRDRGRTGELFF
TRBJ2-4 TRBV28 TRBD2 many TGTGCCAGCTCTAGCGGGAGTTGGGACATTCAGTACTTC CASSSGSWDIQYF
TRBJ2-5 TRBV19 . . TGTGCCAGTAGTATCTGGCTGGAAGAGACCCAGTACTTC CASSIWLEETQYF
TRBJ2-1 TRBV25-1 . few TGTGCCAGCAGGGGAGAGGGTTTGGGGACTGAGCAGTTCTTC CASRGEGLGTEQFF
TRBJ1-5 TRBV6-2/TRBV6-3 TRBD1 many TGTGCCACCTTTACCGGGACAGGGCCCAATCAGCCCCAGCATTTT CATFTGTGPNQPQHF
TRBJ2-6 TRBV4-3 . . TGCGCCAGCAGCCTCACGGGACTCCTGACCTCTGGGGCCAACGTCCTGACTTTC CASSLTGLLTSGANVLTF
TRBJ1-2 TRBV7-7 . many TGTGCTAGCAGCTTTAAAGGGTGCTATGGCTACACCTTC CASSFKGCYGYTF
TRBJ1-3 TRBV20-1 . many TGCAGTGCTAGAGTCCCGAAGGTATCTGGAAACACCATATATTTT CSARVPKVSGNTIYF
TRBJ1-5 TRBV5-1 . many TGCGCCAGCAGCTTATCCGGCGTTGAGCAGCCCCAGCATTTT CASSLSGVEQPQHF
TRBJ2-2 TRBV4-2 . many TGTGCCAGCAGCCAATACACCGGGGAGCTGTTTTTT CASSQYTGELFF
TRBJ2-1 TRBV5-1 TRBD2 . TGCGCCAGCAGCTTAGGCCTAGCGGGAGGCCTCTCCTACAATGAGCAGTTCTTC CASSLGLAGGLSYNEQFF
TRBJ2-1 TRBV29-1 TRBD2 . TGCAGCGTCTTGATGACTAGCGGGAGGTGGTTCTCCTACAATGAGCAGTTCTTC CSVLMTSGRWFSYNEQFF
TRBJ2-3 TRBV12-3/TRBV12-4 TRBD2 many TGTGCCAGCAGTCCCTCAGGCGGGAGGGCAGATACGCAGTATTTT CASSPSGGRADTQYF
TRBJ2-1 TRBV23-1 . . TGCGCCCCTAGAGGATACACGGAGAATGAGCAGTTCTTC CAPRGYTENEQFF
TRBJ2-7 TRBV6-5 . many TGTGCCAGCAGCAACGACCCGGAGACGACCCATCACGGGGTCGAGCAGTACTTC CASSNDPETTHHGVEQYF
TRBJ2-1 TRBV19 TRBD2 many TGTGCCAGTAGCTCTGGGGGACTAGTGGTGCGCGAGCAGTTCTTC CASSSGGLVVREQFF
TRBJ2-2 TRBV13 TRBD1 . TGTGCCAGCAGTACCATGGGACAGAAGTTATCCGGGGAGCTGTTTTTT CASSTMGQKLSGELFF
TRBJ1-5 TRBV6-5 . many TGTGCCAGCAGTTACTCTCCGGGGGAAGGTCAGCCCCAGCATTTT CASSYSPGEGQPQHF
TRBJ2-3 TRBV6-1 . many TGTGCCAGCAAACTTGACACAGATACGCAGTATTTT CASKLDTDTQYF
TRBJ2-7 TRBV27 . many TGTGCCAGCAGTTTAGGACTGAGCTACGAGCAGTACTTC CASSLGLSYEQYF
TRBJ1-5 TRBV30 . . TGTGCCGCGAATCGGAATAGCAATCAGCCCCAGCATTTT CAANRNSNQPQHF
TRBJ2-1 TRBV7-9 TRBD2 many TGTGCCAGCAGCCCCCTCCCTGGGGTAGCGGGGAAGGGGGGGAATGAGCAGTTTTTC CASSPLPGVAGKGGNEQFF
TRBJ2-7 TRBV28 TRBD1 . TGTGCCAGCAACGTGGGACAGGGGCCCTACGAGCAGTACTTC CASNVGQGPYEQYF
TRBJ1-5 TRBV6-6 TRBD1 many TGTGCCAGCAGGGGGGGACAGGGGATCAATCAGCCCCAGCATTTT CASRGGQGINQPQHF
TRBJ2-1 TRBV19 . few TGTGCCAGTAGTATCTACGTCTACAATGAGCAGTTCTTC CASSIYVYNEQFF
TRBJ1-6 TRBV7-2 TRBD1 medium-sized TGTGCCAGCAGCTTGGGACAGGGGTGGAATTCACCCCTCCACTTT CASSLGQGWNSPLHF
TRBJ2-1 TRBV20-1 . many TGCAGTGCTAGTCCGGGGGCTGGTCAGTTCTTC CSASPGAGQFF
TRBJ1-1 TRBV28 TRBD1 many TGTGCCAGCAGCATCGGACAGGGGTTCGTAGCTTTCTTT CASSIGQGFVAFF
TRBJ2-5 TRBV20-1 . many TGCAGTGCTACCTGGGGGGAGGAGACCCAGTACTTC CSATWGEETQYF
TRBJ2-4 TRBV7-9 TRBD1 many TGTGCCAGCAGCCAAAGCCCTATCATAGGGGGCTCCAAAAACATTCAGTACTTC CASSQSPIIGGSKNIQYF
TRBJ2-3 TRBV7-9 . many TGTGCCAGCAGCTTAGTCGGGGGAGGGGGAGATACGCAGTATTTT CASSLVGGGGDTQYF
TRBJ2-7 TRBV29-1 . many TGCAGCGTCGTAGGGGGAATTGGAGGCGAGCAGTACTTC CSVVGGIGGEQYF